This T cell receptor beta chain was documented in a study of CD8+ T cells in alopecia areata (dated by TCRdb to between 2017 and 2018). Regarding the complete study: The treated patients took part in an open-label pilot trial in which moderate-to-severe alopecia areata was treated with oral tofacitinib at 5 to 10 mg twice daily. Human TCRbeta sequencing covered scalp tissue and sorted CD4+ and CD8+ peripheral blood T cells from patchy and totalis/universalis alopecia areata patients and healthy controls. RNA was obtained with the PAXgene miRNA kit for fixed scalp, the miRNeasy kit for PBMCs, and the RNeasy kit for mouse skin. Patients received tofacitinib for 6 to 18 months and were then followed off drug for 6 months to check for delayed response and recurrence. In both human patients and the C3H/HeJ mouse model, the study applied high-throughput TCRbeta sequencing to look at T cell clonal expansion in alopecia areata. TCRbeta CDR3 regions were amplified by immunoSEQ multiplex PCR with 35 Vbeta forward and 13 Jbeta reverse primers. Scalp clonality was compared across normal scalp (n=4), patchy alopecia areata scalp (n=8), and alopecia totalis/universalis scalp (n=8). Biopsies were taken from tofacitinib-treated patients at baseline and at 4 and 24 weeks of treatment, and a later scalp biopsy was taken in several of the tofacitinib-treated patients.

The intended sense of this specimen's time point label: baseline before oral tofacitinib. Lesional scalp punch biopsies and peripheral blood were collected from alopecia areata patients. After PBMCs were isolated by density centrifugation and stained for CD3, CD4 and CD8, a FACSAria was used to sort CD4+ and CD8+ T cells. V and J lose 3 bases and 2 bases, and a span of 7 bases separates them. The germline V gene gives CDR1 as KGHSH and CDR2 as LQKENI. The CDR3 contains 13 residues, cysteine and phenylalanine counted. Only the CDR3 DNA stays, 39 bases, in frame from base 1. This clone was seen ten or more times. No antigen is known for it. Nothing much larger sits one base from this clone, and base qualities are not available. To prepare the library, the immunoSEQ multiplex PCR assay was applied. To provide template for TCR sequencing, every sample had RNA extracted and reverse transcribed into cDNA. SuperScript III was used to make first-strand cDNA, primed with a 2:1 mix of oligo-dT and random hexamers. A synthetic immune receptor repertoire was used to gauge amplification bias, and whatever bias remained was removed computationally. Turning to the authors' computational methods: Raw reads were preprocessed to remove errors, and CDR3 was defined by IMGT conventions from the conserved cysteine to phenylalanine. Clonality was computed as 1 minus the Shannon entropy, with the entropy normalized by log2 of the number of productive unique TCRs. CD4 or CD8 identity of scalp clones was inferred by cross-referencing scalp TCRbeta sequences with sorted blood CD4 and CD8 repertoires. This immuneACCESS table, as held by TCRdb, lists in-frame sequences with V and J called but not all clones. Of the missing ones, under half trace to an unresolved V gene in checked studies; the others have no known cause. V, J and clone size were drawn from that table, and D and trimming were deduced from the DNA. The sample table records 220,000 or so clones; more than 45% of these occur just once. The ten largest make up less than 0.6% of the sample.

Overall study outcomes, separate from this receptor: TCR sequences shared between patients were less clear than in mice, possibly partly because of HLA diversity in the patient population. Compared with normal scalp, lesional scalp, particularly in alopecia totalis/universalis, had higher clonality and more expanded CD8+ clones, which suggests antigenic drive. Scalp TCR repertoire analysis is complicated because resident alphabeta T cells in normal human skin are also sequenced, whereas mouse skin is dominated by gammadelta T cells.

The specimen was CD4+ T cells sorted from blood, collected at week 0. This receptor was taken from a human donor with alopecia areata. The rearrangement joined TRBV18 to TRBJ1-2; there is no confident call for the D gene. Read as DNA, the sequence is TGTGCCAGCTCACCGGGGAGGAACTATGGCTACACCTTC. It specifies CASSPGRNYGYTF. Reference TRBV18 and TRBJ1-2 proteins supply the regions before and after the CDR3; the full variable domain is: NAGVMQNPRHLVRRRGQEARLRCSPMKGHSHVYWYRQLPEEGLKFMVYLQKENIIDESGMPKERFSAEFPKEGPSILRIQQVVRGDSAAYFCASSPGRNYGYTFGSGTRLTVV.